This is a list of T cell receptor beta chains from one sample in a study of T-cell memory formation after mild COVID-19. In TCRdb, the 5' RACE reads were re-called with MiXCR into one record per CDR3 protein. The sample carries fewer than 250,000 distinct CDR3 sequences, approximately 16% recorded once. The specimen sequenced was PBMCs or a T cell subset sorted from them (not recorded which). The receptor source for this set is an adult woman who had mild COVID-19 (a few samples of this study predate the infection). Cell type and time point are not known. CDR3s include the opening cysteine and the closing phenylalanine or tryptophan. The D gene is left open where the match is weak. Clone size is not always given. Where it is, it says once, few, many or a class for expanded clones.

TRBJ1-2	-	TRBV24-1	TRBD1	TGTGCCACCAGTGACACAGGGGGGGTACGTGGCTACACCTTC	CATSDTGGVRGYTF
TRBJ2-3	-	TRBV24-1	-	TGTGCCACCAGTGATTCGTACGGGACAGATACGCAGTATTTT	CATSDSYGTDTQYF
TRBJ1-1	-	TRBV29-1	TRBD1	TGCAGCTCCCGGACAGGAGGTACTGAAGCTTTCTTT	CSSRTGGTEAFF
TRBJ1-2	-	TRBV6-6	-	TGTGCCAGCAGTTCGGACAGTAACTATGGCTACACCTTC	CASSSDSNYGYTF
TRBJ2-1	-	TRBV27	-	TGTGCCAGCCGCAGGGTCGGGCAGCAGTTCTTC	CASRRVGQQFF
TRBJ1-2	-	TRBV5-1	-	TGCGCCAGCAGCTCTACTACAGGGAACTATGGCTACACCTTC	CASSSTTGNYGYTF
TRBJ2-5	-	TRBV7-6	-	TGTGCCAGCAGCTTAGCGTCTGGCGGACAGACTCTAGCACAAGAGACCCAGTACTTC	CASSLASGGQTLAQETQYF
TRBJ2-3	-	TRBV6-5	TRBD2	TGTGCCAGCAGTTACCGTTGGACTAGCGCGGATACGCAGTATTTT	CASSYRWTSADTQYF
TRBJ2-2	many	TRBV12-3/TRBV12-4	-	TGTGCCAGCAGTTTAGCGATACGATCCGGGGAGCTGTTTTTT	CASSLAIRSGELFF
TRBJ2-3	once	TRBV5-1	TRBD2	TGCGCCAGCAGCTTGACTAGCGGGACTAGCACAGATACGCAGTATTTT	CASSLTSGTSTDTQYF
TRBJ1-2	once	TRBV6-5	TRBD1	TGTGCCAGCAGTTTCACTCCGGGACAGGGAGCCTCCAACTATGGCTACACCTTC	CASSFTPGQGASNYGYTF
TRBJ1-1	many	TRBV29-1	-	TGCAGCGTTGAGGTGGGACTGGGCACTGAAGCTTTCTTT	CSVEVGLGTEAFF
TRBJ2-6	few	TRBV7-9	-	TGTGCCAGCAGCCCCAGGGCCCTCAGGGGAAGGAGCTCTGGGGCCAACGTCCTGACTTTC	CASSPRALRGRSSGANVLTF
TRBJ2-1	few	TRBV20-1	-	TGCAGTGCGCACAGACTAGGAGGGTCCTACAATGAGCAGTTCTTC	CSAHRLGGSYNEQFF
TRBJ2-5	-	TRBV7-9	TRBD2	TGTGCCAGCAGCCTTCGGACTAGCGGCGAGACCCAGTACTTC	CASSLRTSGETQYF
TRBJ1-1	-	TRBV7-2	-	TGTGCCAGCTTACGGCAGGGGAACACTGAAGCTTTCTTT	CASLRQGNTEAFF
TRBJ1-2	-	TRBV6-5	-	TGTGCCAGCAGCCCCGGGCTAGAGGCTAACTATGGCTACACCTTC	CASSPGLEANYGYTF
TRBJ1-6	once	TRBV18	-	TGTGCCAGCTCACCCCAGAAGGCCCAGGATTCACCCCTCCACTTT	CASSPQKAQDSPLHF
TRBJ1-1	-	TRBV12-3/TRBV12-4	TRBD1	TGTGCCAGCAGTAGCAATCTGGAGGGGGCGGAAGCTTTCTTT	CASSSNLEGAEAFF
TRBJ2-7	few	TRBV7-8	-	TGTGCCAGCAGCTTAGGTGTTGCTAAAGGCTACGAGCAGTACTTC	CASSLGVAKGYEQYF
TRBJ2-7	-	TRBV12-3/TRBV12-4	TRBD1	TGTGCCAGCAGTCCTTCCGGGACAGGGACCCACGAGCAGTACTTC	CASSPSGTGTHEQYF
TRBJ2-7	-	TRBV7-2	-	TGTGCCAGCAGCGAATCGGGAATCTACGAGCAGTACTTC	CASSESGIYEQYF
TRBJ1-1	-	TRBV7-9	TRBD1	TGTGCCAGCAGGCTACAGGGGCAAACTGAAGCTTTCTTT	CASRLQGQTEAFF
TRBJ1-4	-	TRBV5-1	TRBD1	TGCGCCAGCAGCTCCCTTCCGCAGGGGGCTAATGAAAAACTGTTTTTT	CASSSLPQGANEKLFF
TRBJ2-3	few	TRBV7-2	-	TGTGCCAGCAGCTTAAGCCTAACTAGCACAGATACGCAGTATTTT	CASSLSLTSTDTQYF
TRBJ2-3	-	TRBV21-1	-	TGTGCCAGCGGCCAACTAGCGGGAGGGCCTCGGGATACGCAGTATTTT	CASGQLAGGPRDTQYF
TRBJ2-1	-	TRBV12-5	TRBD2	TGTGCTAGTGGTGTGGGACTAGCGAATGAGCAGTTCTTC	CASGVGLANEQFF
TRBJ1-2	few	TRBV7-2	-	TGTGCCAGCAGCTTAGAGGGCCCGGGGGGAGGCTATGGCTACACCTTC	CASSLEGPGGGYGYTF
TRBJ2-1	-	TRBV6-5	-	TGTGCCAGCAGTTTGGTGGTTGCCTCCTACAATGAGCAGTTCTTC	CASSLVVASYNEQFF
TRBJ2-1	-	TRBV9	-	TGTGCCAGCAGCGTAGACCCGTATGAATCCAGGGCTCTCTACAATGAGCAGTTCTTC	CASSVDPYESRALYNEQFF
TRBJ1-5	few	TRBV6-6	-	TGTGCCAGCACTGAAACGGGGCAGAATCAGCCCCAGCATTTT	CASTETGQNQPQHF
TRBJ1-3	-	TRBV7-6	-	TGTGCCAGCAGCTTAGTTACGGGCACCGGGATATATTTT	CASSLVTGTGIYF
TRBJ1-3	-	TRBV28	-	TGTGCCAGCAGCCTTTATCCCGTAATGAGCAGGGTAAAAAGCTCTGGAAACACCATATATTTT	CASSLYPVMSRVKSSGNTIYF
TRBJ1-2	few	TRBV12-3/TRBV12-4	-	TGTGCCAGCAGTCTCGGGACAGGCTACACCTTC	CASSLGTGYTF
TRBJ2-5	-	TRBV5-4	TRBD2	TGTGCCAGCAGTAACTCGCGGGAGGAGACCCAGTACTTC	CASSNSREETQYF
TRBJ1-2	few	TRBV30	-	TGTGCCTGGAGTTACAGGGCTAACTATGGCTACACCTTC	CAWSYRANYGYTF
TRBJ2-3	-	TRBV11-2	TRBD2	TGTGCCAGCAGCCGACTAGCGGGGTCTAGCACAGATACGCAGTATTTT	CASSRLAGSSTDTQYF
TRBJ1-1	-	TRBV24-1	-	TGTTCCACCAGTGACCCCCTGGGGGAAGCTTTCTTT	CSTSDPLGEAFF
TRBJ2-1	-	TRBV3-1	-	TGTGCCAGCAGCCAAATTCTTACAGGGCTACACAATGAGCAGTTCTTC	CASSQILTGLHNEQFF
TRBJ2-7	few	TRBV12-3/TRBV12-4	TRBD2	TGTGCCAGCAGTTCCAGACAACTAGCGGGAGTCCCCGAGCAGTACTTC	CASSSRQLAGVPEQYF
TRBJ1-1	-	TRBV4-3	TRBD1	TGCGCCAGCAGCCAAGAACAGGGGATTCAAGCTTTCTTT	CASSQEQGIQAFF
TRBJ2-1	few	TRBV12-3/TRBV12-4	-	TGTGCCAGCAGTTTGGGGACTTTGGGAAATGAGCAGTTCTTC	CASSLGTLGNEQFF
TRBJ1-4	few	TRBV12-3/TRBV12-4	TRBD1	TGTGCCAGCAGTCCCAAGGGACAGGAAAAACTGTTTTTT	CASSPKGQEKLFF
TRBJ1-3	few	TRBV7-2	-	TGTGCCAGCAGCACTTCCGGGACACCCTCCTTGTCTGGAAACACCATATATTTT	CASSTSGTPSLSGNTIYF
TRBJ2-1	-	TRBV27	TRBD2	TGTGCCAGCAGTTTGCTAGCGGGGGCCCCCTACAATGAGCAGTTCTTC	CASSLLAGAPYNEQFF
TRBJ1-1	-	TRBV3-1	-	TGTGCCAGCAGCCAAGATTTTCCCGAGACTATGAACACTGAAGCTTTCTTT	CASSQDFPETMNTEAFF
TRBJ1-2	-	TRBV24-1	TRBD1	TGTGCCACCAGTGACCGCGACAGGGTTAATGGCTACACCTTC	CATSDRDRVNGYTF
TRBJ2-5	-	TRBV27	TRBD1	TGTGCCAGCAGTTTATCTTACGACAGGGCGGGGACCCAGTACTTC	CASSLSYDRAGTQYF
TRBJ1-1	-	TRBV9	-	TGTGCCAGCAGCGTTGGAAGGCTGAACACTGAAGCTTTCTTT	CASSVGRLNTEAFF
TRBJ1-6	-	TRBV15	-	TGTGCCACCAGCAGAGATCATTCACCCCTCCACTTT	CATSRDHSPLHF
TRBJ2-5	-	TRBV20-1	-	TGCAGTGCTAGAGATGGGCGCGACGCGGGGGAGACCCAGTACTTC	CSARDGRDAGETQYF
TRBJ2-5	few	TRBV12-3/TRBV12-4	-	TGTGCCAGCAGCCCCCGGGCGCCGCAAGAGACCCAGTACTTC	CASSPRAPQETQYF
TRBJ1-3	-	TRBV12-3/TRBV12-4	-	TGTGCCAGCAGTTTGGGAAGGGGAAACACCATATATTTT	CASSLGRGNTIYF
TRBJ2-1	-	TRBV5-4	TRBD2	TGTGCCAGCAGCTTGGCCGGGGCGGGGGGCGTAAATGAGCAGTTCTTC	CASSLAGAGGVNEQFF
TRBJ2-3	-	TRBV3-1	TRBD2	TGTGCCAGCAGCCGGAGCGGGGGCAGTATAGATACGCAGTATTTT	CASSRSGGSIDTQYF
TRBJ2-1	-	TRBV6-2/TRBV6-3	TRBD2	TGTGCCAGCAGTGACCCTAGCGGGAGGGTGGAGCAGTTCTTC	CASSDPSGRVEQFF
TRBJ2-3	few	TRBV20-1	-	TGCAGTGCCAGAGTAGCGAGGCAAGATACGCAGTATTTT	CSARVARQDTQYF
TRBJ2-7	few	TRBV6-2/TRBV6-3	-	TGTGCCAGCAGCTCACAACGGACACCGACCTACGAGCAGTACTTC	CASSSQRTPTYEQYF